One TCR beta chain is described in this entry. The sample comes from a study of blood T cell repertoires in COVID-19. Whole-study context: Samples of COVID-19 (acute and convalescent) were obtained from the United States, Italy and Spain. T cells, B-cell-depleted T cells, or PBMCs supplied cDNA or gDNA.

This CDR3 spans 14 amino acids. The V and J ends lost 1 base and 1 base respectively, with 10 bases between them. Germline CDR1 is GTSNPN and CDR2 is SVGIG (reference sequence). As handled by the study authors: Reference gene primer amplification gave nucleated cell count estimates. The protocol was immunoSEQ multiplex PCR, while the TCRdb copy is restricted to in-frame clones and leaves out a portion. V and J calls and clone size are given by that table; D and trimming were obtained from the DNA. There are about 56,000 clones in the sample; less than 90% occur only once, and roughly 13% lies in the top ten.

The sample comprised peripheral blood. The TCR was taken from an elderly woman with acute or convalescent COVID-19. The rearrangement uses TRBV30 and TRBJ1-1; D is undetermined. CDR3 sequence: CAWSADIRNTEAFF. In nucleotides, the CDR3 is TGTGCCTGGAGTGCCGACATACGGAACACTGAAGCTTTCTTT.